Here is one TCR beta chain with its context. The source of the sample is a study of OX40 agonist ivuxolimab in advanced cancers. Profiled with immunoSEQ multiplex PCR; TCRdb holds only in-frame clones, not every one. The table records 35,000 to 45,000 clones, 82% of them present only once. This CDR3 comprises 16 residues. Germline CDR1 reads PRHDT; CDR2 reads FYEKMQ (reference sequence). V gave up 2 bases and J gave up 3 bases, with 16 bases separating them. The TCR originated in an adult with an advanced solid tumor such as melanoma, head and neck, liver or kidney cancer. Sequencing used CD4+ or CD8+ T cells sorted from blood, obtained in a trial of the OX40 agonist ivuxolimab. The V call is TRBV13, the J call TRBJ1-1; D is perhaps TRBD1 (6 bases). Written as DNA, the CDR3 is TGTGCCAGCAGCTTAATAATGGCGGGGGCAGACACTGAAGCTTTCTTT. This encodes CASSLIMAGADTEAFF.